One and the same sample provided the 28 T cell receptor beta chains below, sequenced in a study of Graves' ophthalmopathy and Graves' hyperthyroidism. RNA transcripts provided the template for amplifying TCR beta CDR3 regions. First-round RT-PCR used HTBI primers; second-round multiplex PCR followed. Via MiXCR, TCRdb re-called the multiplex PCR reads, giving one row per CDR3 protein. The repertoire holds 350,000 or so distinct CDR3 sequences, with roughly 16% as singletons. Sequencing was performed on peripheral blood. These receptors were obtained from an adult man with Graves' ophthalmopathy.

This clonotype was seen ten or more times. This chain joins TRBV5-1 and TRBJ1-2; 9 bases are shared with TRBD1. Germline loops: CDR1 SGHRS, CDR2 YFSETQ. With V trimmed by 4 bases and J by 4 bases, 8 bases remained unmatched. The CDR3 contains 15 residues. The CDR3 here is CASSPLTGGSYGYTF. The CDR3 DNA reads TGCGCCAGCAGCCCATTGACAGGGGGTAGCTATGGCTACACCTTC. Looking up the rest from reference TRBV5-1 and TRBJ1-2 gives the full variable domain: KAGVTQTPRYLIKTRGQQVTLSCSPISGHRSVSWYQQTPGQGLQFLFEYFSETQRNKGNFPGRFSGRQFSNSRSEMNVSTLELGDSALYLCASSPLTGGSYGYTFGSGTRLTVV.

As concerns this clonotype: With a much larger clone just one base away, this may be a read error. CDR3 sequence: CSVGGMDTEAFF. The CDR3 DNA is TGCAGCGTTGGGGGCATGGACACTGAAGCTTTCTTT. The rearrangement joins TRBV29-1 to TRBJ1-1; a weak D match, TRBD1 (5 bases). Germline V lookup: CDR1 SQVTM, CDR2 ANQGSEA. Trimming took off 4 bases at V and 3 bases at J, with 9 bases between the two ends. The CDR3 is 12 amino acids.

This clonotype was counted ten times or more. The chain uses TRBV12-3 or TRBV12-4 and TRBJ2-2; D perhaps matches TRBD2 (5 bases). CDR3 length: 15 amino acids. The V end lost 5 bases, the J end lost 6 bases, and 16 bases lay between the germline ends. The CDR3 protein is CASSLRSGVPGELFF. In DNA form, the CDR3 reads TGTGCCAGCAGTCTTCGCTCCGGGGTACCCGGGGAGCTGTTTTTT.

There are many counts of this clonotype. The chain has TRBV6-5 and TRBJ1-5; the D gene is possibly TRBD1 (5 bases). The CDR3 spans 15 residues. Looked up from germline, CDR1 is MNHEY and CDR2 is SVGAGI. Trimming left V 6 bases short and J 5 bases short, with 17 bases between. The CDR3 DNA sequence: TGTGCCAGCAGCGCAGATATGGGGCTCGATCAGCCCCAGCATTTT. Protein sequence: CASSADMGLDQPQHF.

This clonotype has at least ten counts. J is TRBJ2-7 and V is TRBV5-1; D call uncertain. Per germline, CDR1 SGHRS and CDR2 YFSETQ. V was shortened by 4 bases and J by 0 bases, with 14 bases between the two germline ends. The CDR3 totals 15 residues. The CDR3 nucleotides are TGCGCCAGCAGCCCAACTAACCCGATCTCCTACGAGCAGTACTTC. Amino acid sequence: CASSPTNPISYEQYF.

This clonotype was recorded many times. CDR3 coding DNA: TGTGCCAGCAGTCAGACAGGGTTCGAGACCCAGTACTTC. Its translation is CASSQTGFETQYF. This chain connects TRBV6-1 to TRBJ2-5, with 7 bases identical to TRBD1. Germline values: CDR1 MNHNS, CDR2 SASEGT. This CDR3 region has 13 residues. Germline trimming cut 5 bases from V and 5 bases from J; bases unmatched to any gene: 5.

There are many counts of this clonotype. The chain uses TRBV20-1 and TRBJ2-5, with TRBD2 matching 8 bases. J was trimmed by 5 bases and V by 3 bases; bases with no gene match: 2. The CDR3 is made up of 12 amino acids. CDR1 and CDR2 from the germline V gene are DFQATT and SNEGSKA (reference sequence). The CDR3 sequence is CSASGGAETQYF. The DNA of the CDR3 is TGCAGTGCTAGCGGGGGGGCCGAGACCCAGTACTTC.

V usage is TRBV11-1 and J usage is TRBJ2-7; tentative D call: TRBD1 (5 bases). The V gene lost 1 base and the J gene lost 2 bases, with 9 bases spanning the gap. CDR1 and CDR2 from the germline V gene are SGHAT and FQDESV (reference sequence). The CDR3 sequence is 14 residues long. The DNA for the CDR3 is TGTGCCAGCAGCTTAGAAATGGGGCCCTACGAGCAGTACTTC. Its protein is CASSLEMGPYEQYF.

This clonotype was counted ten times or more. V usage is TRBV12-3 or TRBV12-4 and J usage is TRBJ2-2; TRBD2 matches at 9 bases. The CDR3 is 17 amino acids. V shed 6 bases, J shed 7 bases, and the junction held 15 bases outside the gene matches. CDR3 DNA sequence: TGTGCCAGCAGGCGAAGGATGGCGGGAGGGGCGGACGGGGAGCTGTTTTTT. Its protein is CASRRRMAGGADGELFF.

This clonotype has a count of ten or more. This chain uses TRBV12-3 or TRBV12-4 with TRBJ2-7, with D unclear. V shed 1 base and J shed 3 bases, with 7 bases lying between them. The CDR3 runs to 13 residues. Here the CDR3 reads CASSLGKIYEQYF. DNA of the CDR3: TGTGCCAGCAGTTTAGGGAAAATCTACGAGCAGTACTTC.

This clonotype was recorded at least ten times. The DNA of the CDR3 is TGTGCCAGCAGCCAAGTTCGGAGGGCCACTGAAGCTTTCTTT. Its protein product is CASSQVRRATEAFF. The chain employs TRBV3-1 and TRBJ1-1; D unresolved. The CDR3 has 14 amino acids. Trimming took off 1 base at V and 4 bases at J, with 10 bases between the two ends. CDR1 and CDR2 from the germline V gene are LGHDT and YNNKEL (reference sequence).

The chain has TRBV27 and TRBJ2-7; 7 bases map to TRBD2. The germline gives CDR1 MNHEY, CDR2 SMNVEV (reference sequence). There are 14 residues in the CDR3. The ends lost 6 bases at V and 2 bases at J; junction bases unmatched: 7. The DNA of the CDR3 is TGTGCCAGCAGCATAGGGCGGGGGACCTACGAGCAGTACTTC. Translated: CASSIGRGTYEQYF.

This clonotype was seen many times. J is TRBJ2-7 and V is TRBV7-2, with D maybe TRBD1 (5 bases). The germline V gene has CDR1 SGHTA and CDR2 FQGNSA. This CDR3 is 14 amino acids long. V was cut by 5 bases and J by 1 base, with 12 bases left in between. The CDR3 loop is CASSPRQFSYEQYF. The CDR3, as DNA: TGTGCCAGCAGCCCCCGACAGTTTTCCTACGAGCAGTACTTC.

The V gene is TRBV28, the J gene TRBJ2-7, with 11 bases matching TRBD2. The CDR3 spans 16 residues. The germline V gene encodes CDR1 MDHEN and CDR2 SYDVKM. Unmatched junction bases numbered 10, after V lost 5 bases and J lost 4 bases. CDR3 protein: CASSPLTSGTTYEQYF. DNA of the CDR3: TGTGCCAGCAGTCCCTTGACTAGCGGGACTACTTACGAGCAGTACTTC.

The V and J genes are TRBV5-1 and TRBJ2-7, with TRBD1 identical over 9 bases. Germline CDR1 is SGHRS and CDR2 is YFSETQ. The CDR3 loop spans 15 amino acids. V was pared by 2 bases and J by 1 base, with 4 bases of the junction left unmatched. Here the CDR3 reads CASSFPGQGSYEQYF. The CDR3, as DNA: TGCGCCAGCAGCTTCCCGGGACAGGGTTCCTACGAGCAGTACTTC.

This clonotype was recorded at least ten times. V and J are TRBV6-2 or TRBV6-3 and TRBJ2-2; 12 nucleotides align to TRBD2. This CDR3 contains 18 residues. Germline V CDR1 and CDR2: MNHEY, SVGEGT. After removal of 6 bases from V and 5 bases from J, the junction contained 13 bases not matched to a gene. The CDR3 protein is CASSLNLAGGRGTGELFF. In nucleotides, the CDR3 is TGTGCCAGCAGCCTCAACCTAGCGGGGGGGCGGGGTACCGGGGAGCTGTTTTTT.

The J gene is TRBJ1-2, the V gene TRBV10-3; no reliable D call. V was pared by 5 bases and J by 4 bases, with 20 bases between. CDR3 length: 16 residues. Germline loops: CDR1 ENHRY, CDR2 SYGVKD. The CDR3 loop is CAISSSEDPKAYGYTF. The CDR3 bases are TGTGCCATCAGTTCCTCCGAGGACCCGAAGGCCTATGGCTACACCTTC.

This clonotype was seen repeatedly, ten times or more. This CDR3 reads CASSIRTPENTEAFF. In nucleotides, the CDR3 is TGTGCCAGCTCGATAAGGACACCCGAGAACACTGAAGCTTTCTTT. The rearrangement joins TRBV18 to TRBJ1-1, with a tentative D call TRBD1 (5 bases). Germline assignment: CDR1 KGHSH and CDR2 LQKENI. The CDR3 runs to 15 residues. Deletions cut 6 bases from V and 1 base from J, with 15 bases between.

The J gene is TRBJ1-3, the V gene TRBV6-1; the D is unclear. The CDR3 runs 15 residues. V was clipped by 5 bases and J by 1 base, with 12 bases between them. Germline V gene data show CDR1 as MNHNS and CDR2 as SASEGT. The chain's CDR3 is CASSQLPESGNTIYF. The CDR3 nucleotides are TGTGCCAGCAGTCAGCTGCCGGAATCTGGAAACACCATATATTTT.

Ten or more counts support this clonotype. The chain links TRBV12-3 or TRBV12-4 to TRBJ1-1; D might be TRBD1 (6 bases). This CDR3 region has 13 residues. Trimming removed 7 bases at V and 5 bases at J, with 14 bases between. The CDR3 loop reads CASILNRETEAFF. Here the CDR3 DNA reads TGTGCCAGCATCTTAAACAGGGAGACTGAAGCTTTCTTT.

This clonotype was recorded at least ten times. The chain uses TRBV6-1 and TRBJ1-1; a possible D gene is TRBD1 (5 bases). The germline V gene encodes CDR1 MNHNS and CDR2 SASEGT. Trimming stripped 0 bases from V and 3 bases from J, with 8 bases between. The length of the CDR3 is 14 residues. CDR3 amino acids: CASSEAGRDTEAFF. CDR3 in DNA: TGTGCCAGCAGTGAAGCGGGGCGGGACACTGAAGCTTTCTTT.

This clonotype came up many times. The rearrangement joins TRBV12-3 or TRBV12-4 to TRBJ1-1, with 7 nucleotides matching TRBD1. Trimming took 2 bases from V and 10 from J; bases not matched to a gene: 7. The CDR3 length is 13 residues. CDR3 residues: CASSLSPRGPAFF. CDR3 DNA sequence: TGTGCCAGCAGTTTAAGCCCAAGGGGGCCAGCTTTCTTT.

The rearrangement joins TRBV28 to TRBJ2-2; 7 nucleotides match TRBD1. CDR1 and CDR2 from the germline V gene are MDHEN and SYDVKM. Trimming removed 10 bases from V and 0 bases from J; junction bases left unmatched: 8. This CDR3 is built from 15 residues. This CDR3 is CATPGDSSNTGELFF. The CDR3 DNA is TGTGCCACCCCCGGGGACAGCTCGAACACCGGGGAGCTGTTTTTT.

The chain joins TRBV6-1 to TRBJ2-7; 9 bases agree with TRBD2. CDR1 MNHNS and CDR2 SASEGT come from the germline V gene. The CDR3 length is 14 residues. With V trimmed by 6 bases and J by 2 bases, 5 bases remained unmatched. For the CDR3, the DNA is TGTGCCAGCAGAGTTCTAGCGGGACCCTACGAGCAGTACTTC. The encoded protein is CASRVLAGPYEQYF.

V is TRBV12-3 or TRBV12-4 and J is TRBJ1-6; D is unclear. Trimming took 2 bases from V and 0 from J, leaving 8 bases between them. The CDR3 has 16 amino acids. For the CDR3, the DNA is TGTGCCAGCAGTTTAAGCCCGGGCTCCTATAATTCACCCCTCCACTTT. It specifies CASSLSPGSYNSPLHF.

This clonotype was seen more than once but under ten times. The CDR3 coding sequence is TGTGCCACCAGCAGAGAACTAAACAGAATGATGAACACTGAAGCTTTCTTT. It yields the protein CATSRELNRMMNTEAFF. The chain employs TRBV15 and TRBJ1-1; D is unclear. Between the trimmed V and J ends, which lost 0 bases and 0 bases, there was a span of 14 bases. Germline values: CDR1 LNHNV, CDR2 YYDKDF (reference sequence). The CDR3 sequence is 17 residues long.

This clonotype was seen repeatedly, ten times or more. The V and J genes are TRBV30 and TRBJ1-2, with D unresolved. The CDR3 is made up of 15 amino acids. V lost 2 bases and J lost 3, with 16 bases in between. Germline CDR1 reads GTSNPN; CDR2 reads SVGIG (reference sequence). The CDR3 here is CAWSNPGSPHYGYTF. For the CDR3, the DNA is TGTGCCTGGAGTAACCCGGGAAGCCCGCACTATGGCTACACCTTC.

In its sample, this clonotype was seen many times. DNA of the CDR3: TGTGCCAGCAGTTACTCAAGAGAGGGGAGACACCCCTACGAGCAGTACTTC. Translation gives CASSYSREGRHPYEQYF. J is TRBJ2-7 and V is TRBV6-5, with D possibly being TRBD1 or TRBD2 (5 bases each). Germline V CDR1 and CDR2: MNHEY, SVGAGI. The ends were cut back, 0 bases at V and 2 bases at J, with 17 bases in the middle. This CDR3 has 17 residues.